The T cell receptor beta chain under discussion was sequenced for a study of beta chain features in type 1 diabetes. Overall study: Age, gender and cell yields were alike across patients and healthy donors. Broader study findings: The naive, central memory and Treg TCRB repertoires looked more alike in patients than they did in healthy donors. Within each of all four CD4+ subsets, Type 1 diabetes patients had TCRB CDR3s that were moderately but significantly shorter.

Blood was drawn once from each donor into heparinised tubes. The draws averaged about 0.12 L. Sorting based on CD45RO/CCR7/CD25/CD127/CD95/CD27 separated CD4+ naive, central memory, regulatory and stem cell-like memory cells. Trimming at V came to 4 bases and at J to 1 base, leaving 3 bases not matched to a gene. Germline loops: CDR1 LNHDA, CDR2 SQIVND (reference sequence). The CDR3 is made up of 14 amino acids. All of the isolated RNA was reverse transcribed, so expressed TCRB transcripts were sequenced. Profiling relied on immunoSEQ multiplex PCR, and the TCRdb table lists in-frame clones only, not all of them. Of roughly 260,000 clones listed, just over 20% are singletons. The table lists this clone with a few counts. Its antigen is undetermined.

The rearrangement joins TRBV19 to TRBJ2-5, with TRBD2 matching 7 bases. Sequencing input: naive CD4+ T cells from blood. The clonotype originates from a woman aged 40-49 years with type 1 diabetes. DNA for the CDR3: TGTGCCAGTAGTAGCGGACTAGTCCAAGAGACCCAGTACTTC. Encoded protein: CASSSGLVQETQYF.